A selection of T cell receptor beta chains follows, all from one sample in a study of CD8 T cells in Susac syndrome. Each CDR3 protein is one row after TCRdb ran MiXCR on the immunoSEQ multiplex PCR reads. The data contain approximately 160,000 distinct CDR3 sequences, about 93% of them singletons. The sequenced sample consisted of CD4+ T cells from PBMCs. The source of these receptors is a human donor with multiple sclerosis. CDR3s include the opening cysteine and the closing phenylalanine or tryptophan. The D gene is left open where the match is weak. A row's size may be missing; if present it is once, few, many or a size class.

NA	TRBJ1-1	TRBV30	NA	CAWSQSLGLTEAFF	TGTGCCTGGAGTCAATCCCTGGGACTCACTGAAGCTTTCTTT
NA	TRBJ1-6	TRBV7-2	NA	CASSPTGQRPLHF	TGTGCCAGCAGCCCTACCGGACAGCGACCCCTCCACTTT
NA	TRBJ1-2	TRBV12-3/TRBV12-4	NA	CASSPATRRYGYTF	TGTGCCAGCAGCCCAGCTACCCGGAGATATGGCTACACCTTC
TRBD2	TRBJ2-5	TRBV20-1	NA	CSAIVAGGETQYF	TGCAGTGCTATTGTAGCGGGAGGAGAGACCCAGTACTTC
TRBD2	TRBJ2-3	TRBV7-6	once	CASSNTGREYGYTQYF	TGTGCCAGCAGCAACACTGGGCGGGAGTACGGTTATACGCAGTATTTT
NA	TRBJ2-2	TRBV9	once	CASSGGPDGELFF	TGTGCCAGCAGTGGAGGGCCGGACGGGGAGCTGTTTTTT
TRBD1	TRBJ2-6	TRBV5-1	NA	CASSLGTGSSGANVLTF	TGCGCCAGCAGCTTGGGGACAGGGTCCTCTGGGGCCAACGTCCTGACTTTC
NA	TRBJ2-5	TRBV6-5	NA	CASSYSIVSVWETQYF	TGTGCCAGCAGTTACTCGATTGTTAGCGTCTGGGAGACCCAGTACTTC
TRBD1	TRBJ1-4	TRBV19	NA	CASSVHRGPNEKLFF	TGTGCCAGTAGTGTTCACAGGGGGCCTAATGAAAAACTGTTTTTT
NA	TRBJ2-5	TRBV29-1	NA	CSVGEETQYF	TGCAGCGTTGGTGAAGAGACCCAGTACTTC
TRBD1	TRBJ2-7	TRBV28	NA	CASKGPGGGGYEQYF	TGTGCCAGCAAGGGTCCAGGGGGCGGCGGGTACGAGCAGTACTTC
NA	TRBJ1-1	TRBV5-1	NA	CASRRTANTEAFF	TGCGCCAGCAGACGGACAGCCAACACTGAAGCTTTCTTT
NA	TRBJ1-2	TRBV10-2	NA	CASSESETGGYTF	TGCGCCAGCAGTGAATCCGAAACGGGGGGCTACACCTTC
TRBD1	TRBJ1-2	TRBV12-3/TRBV12-4	NA	CASTYMGQGGGYTF	TGTGCCAGCACCTACATGGGACAGGGTGGGGGCTACACCTTC
TRBD1	TRBJ1-2	TRBV14	once	CASSQASLWDRDYGYTF	TGTGCCAGCAGCCAAGCCTCCTTATGGGACAGGGACTATGGCTACACCTTC
NA	TRBJ1-5	TRBV30	NA	CAWSADSNQPQHF	TGTGCCTGGAGTGCGGACAGCAATCAGCCCCAGCATTTT
TRBD1	TRBJ2-1	TRBV28	NA	CASSPTGKSYNEQFF	TGTGCCAGCAGCCCGACAGGGAAATCCTACAATGAGCAGTTCTTC
TRBD2	TRBJ2-2	TRBV24-1	NA	CATSDFSAGGTGELFF	TGTGCCACCAGTGATTTTTCAGCGGGGGGCACCGGGGAGCTGTTTTTT
NA	TRBJ2-3	TRBV27	NA	CASSIRTYTDTQYF	TGTGCCAGCAGCATTCGGACCTACACAGATACGCAGTATTTT
NA	TRBJ1-3	TRBV4-1	NA	CASSQVGWAADSGNTIYF	TGCGCCAGCAGCCAAGTTGGGTGGGCAGCAGACTCTGGAAACACCATATATTTT
NA	TRBJ1-5	TRBV27	NA	CASTPTAGTAYSNQPQHF	TGTGCCAGCACCCCAACAGCCGGGACGGCTTATAGCAATCAGCCCCAGCATTTT
NA	TRBJ2-1	TRBV18	NA	CASSPDGASEQFF	TGTGCCAGCTCACCCGACGGGGCTAGTGAGCAGTTCTTC
TRBD1	TRBJ2-6	TRBV5-4	NA	CASSLGTGHSGANVLTF	TGTGCCAGCAGCTTGGGGACAGGACACTCTGGGGCCAACGTCCTGACTTTC
TRBD1	TRBJ1-3	TRBV2	NA	CASRTGQAGNTIYF	TGTGCCAGCAGGACTGGACAGGCTGGAAACACCATATATTTT
NA	TRBJ1-5	TRBV4-3	NA	CASSQEYNQPQHF	TGCGCCAGCAGCCAAGAGTACAATCAGCCCCAGCATTTT
NA	TRBJ1-1	TRBV29-1	NA	CSARSVANTEAFF	TGCAGCGCACGGAGCGTGGCGAACACTGAAGCTTTCTTT
NA	TRBJ2-1	TRBV4-1	NA	CASSPSGFGGANEQFF	TGCGCCAGCAGCCCCTCAGGGTTTGGCGGGGCCAATGAGCAGTTCTTC
TRBD2	TRBJ2-5	TRBV20-1	NA	CSARGVSGAIVETQYF	TGCAGTGCTAGAGGCGTGAGCGGGGCTATAGTAGAGACCCAGTACTTC
NA	TRBJ2-5	TRBV20-1	NA	CSALYDPQETQYF	TGCAGTGCTCTCTACGACCCTCAAGAGACCCAGTACTTC
NA	TRBJ1-4	TRBV6-6	NA	CASSTVDEKLFF	TGTGCCAGCAGTACCGTCGATGAAAAACTGTTTTTT
NA	TRBJ1-1	TRBV18	NA	CASSPSAREAFF	TGTGCCAGCTCACCATCGGCGAGAGAAGCTTTCTTT
TRBD1	TRBJ2-6	TRBV3-1	NA	CASSPHRTGGAGANVLTF	TGTGCCAGCAGCCCCCACCGGACAGGGGGGGCTGGGGCCAACGTCCTGACTTTC
NA	TRBJ2-3	TRBV4-1	NA	CASSQQEGPSTDTQYF	TGCGCCAGCAGCCAACAAGAGGGGCCTAGCACAGATACGCAGTATTTT
NA	TRBJ2-2	TRBV27	NA	CASNIGGRVFSIRELFF	TGTGCCAGCAACATCGGGGGGCGGGTCTTCAGTATCCGGGAGCTGTTTTTT
NA	TRBJ1-6	TRBV2	NA	CASRGRAANSPLHF	TGTGCCAGCAGGGGCAGGGCGGCGAATTCACCCCTCCACTTT
TRBD1	TRBJ2-7	TRBV27	NA	CASSPTTGGAYEQYF	TGTGCCAGCAGTCCCACGACAGGGGGCGCGTACGAGCAGTACTTC
NA	TRBJ2-7	TRBV9	NA	CASSASPRAYEQYF	TGTGCCAGCAGCGCCAGTCCGAGGGCCTACGAGCAGTACTTC
NA	TRBJ2-7	TRBV20-1	NA	CSAPVAVHSYEQYF	TGCAGTGCTCCCGTAGCGGTCCACTCCTACGAGCAGTACTTC
NA	TRBJ2-7	TRBV6-2/TRBV6-3	NA	CASSYGPHSDEQYF	TGTGCCAGCAGTTACGGTCCCCACAGTGACGAGCAGTACTTC
NA	TRBJ2-3	TRBV19	few	CASSIGRADTQYF	TGTGCCAGTAGTATCGGTCGGGCGGATACGCAGTATTTT
NA	TRBJ2-3	TRBV4-3	NA	CASSQDAGGNTQYF	TGCGCCAGCAGCCAAGACGCAGGGGGGAATACGCAGTATTTT
NA	TRBJ1-2	TRBV12-3/TRBV12-4	NA	CASSDLASYGYTF	TGTGCCAGCAGCGACCTTGCCAGCTATGGCTACACCTTC
NA	TRBJ2-2	TRBV7-3	NA	CASSSRPGAGELFF	TGTGCCAGCAGCTCCCGGCCTGGGGCCGGGGAGCTGTTTTTT
NA	TRBJ2-3	TRBV20-1	NA	CSARVSGPRRYPSTDTQYF	TGCAGTGCTAGAGTTTCGGGCCCACGCCGATACCCTAGCACAGATACGCAGTATTTT
TRBD1	TRBJ2-6	TRBV4-1	NA	CASSQRTGGAGANVLTF	TGCGCCAGCAGCCAAAGGACAGGGGGCGCTGGGGCCAACGTCCTGACTTTC
NA	TRBJ2-2	TRBV27	NA	CASSSAQFTGELFF	TGTGCCAGCAGTTCCGCTCAGTTCACCGGGGAGCTGTTTTTT
NA	TRBJ2-7	TRBV18	NA	CASSPMEAASYEQYF	TGTGCCAGCTCACCAATGGAGGCGGCCTCCTACGAGCAGTACTTC
NA	TRBJ2-5	TRBV6-2/TRBV6-3	once	CASSYSTGQETQYF	TGTGCCAGCAGTTACTCCACAGGCCAAGAGACCCAGTACTTC